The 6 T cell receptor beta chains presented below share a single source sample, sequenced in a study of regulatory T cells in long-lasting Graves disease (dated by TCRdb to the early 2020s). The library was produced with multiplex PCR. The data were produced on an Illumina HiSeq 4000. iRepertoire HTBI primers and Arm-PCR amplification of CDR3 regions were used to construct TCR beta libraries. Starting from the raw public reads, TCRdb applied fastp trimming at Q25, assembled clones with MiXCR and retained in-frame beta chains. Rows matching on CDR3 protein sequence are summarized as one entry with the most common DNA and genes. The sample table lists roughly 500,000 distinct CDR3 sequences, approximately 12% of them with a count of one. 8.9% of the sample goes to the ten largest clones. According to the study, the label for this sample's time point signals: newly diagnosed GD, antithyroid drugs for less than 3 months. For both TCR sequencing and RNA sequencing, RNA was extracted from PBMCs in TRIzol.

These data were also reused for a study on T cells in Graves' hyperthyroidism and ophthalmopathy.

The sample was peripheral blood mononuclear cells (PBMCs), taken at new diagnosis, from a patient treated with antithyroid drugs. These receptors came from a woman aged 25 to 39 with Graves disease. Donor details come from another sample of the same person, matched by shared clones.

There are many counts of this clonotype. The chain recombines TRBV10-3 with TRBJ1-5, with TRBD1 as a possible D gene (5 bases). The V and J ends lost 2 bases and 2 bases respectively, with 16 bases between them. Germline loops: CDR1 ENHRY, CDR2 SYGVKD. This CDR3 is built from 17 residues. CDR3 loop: CAISEGWGDYGNQPQHF. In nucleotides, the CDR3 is TGTGCCATCAGTGAGGGGTGGGGGGACTACGGCAATCAGCCCCAGCATTTT.

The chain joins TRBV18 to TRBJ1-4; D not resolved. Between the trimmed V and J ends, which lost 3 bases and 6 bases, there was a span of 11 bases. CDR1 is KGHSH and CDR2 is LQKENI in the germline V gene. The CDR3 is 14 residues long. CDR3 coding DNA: TGTGCCAGCTCACCCTTCCGCTCGGATGAAAAACTGTTTTTT. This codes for CASSPFRSDEKLFF.

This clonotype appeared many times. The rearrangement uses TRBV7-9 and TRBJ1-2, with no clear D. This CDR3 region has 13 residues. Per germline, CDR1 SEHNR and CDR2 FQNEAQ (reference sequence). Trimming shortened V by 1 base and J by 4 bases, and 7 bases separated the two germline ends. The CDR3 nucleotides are TGTGCCAGCAGCTTAGGGGATCGCTATGGCTACACCTTC. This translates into CASSLGDRYGYTF.

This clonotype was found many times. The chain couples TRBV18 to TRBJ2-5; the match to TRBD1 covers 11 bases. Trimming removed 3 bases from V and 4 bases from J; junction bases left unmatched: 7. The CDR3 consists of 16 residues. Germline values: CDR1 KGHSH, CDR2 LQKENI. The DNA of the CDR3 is TGTGCCAGCTCACCTTGGACAGGGGGCGGCGGAGAGACCCAGTACTTC. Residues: CASSPWTGGGGETQYF.

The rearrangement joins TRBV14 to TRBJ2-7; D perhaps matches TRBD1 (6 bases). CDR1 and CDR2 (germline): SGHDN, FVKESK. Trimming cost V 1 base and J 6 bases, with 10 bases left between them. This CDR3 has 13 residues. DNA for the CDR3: TGTGCCAGCAGCCAAGCTACAGGGACCGAGCAGTACTTC. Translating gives CASSQATGTEQYF.

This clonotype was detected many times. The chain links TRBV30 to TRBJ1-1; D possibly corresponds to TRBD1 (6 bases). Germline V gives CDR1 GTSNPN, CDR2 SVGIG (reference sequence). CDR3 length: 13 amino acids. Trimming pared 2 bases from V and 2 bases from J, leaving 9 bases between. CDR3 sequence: CAWSRTANTEAFF. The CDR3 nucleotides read TGTGCCTGGAGTAGGACAGCCAACACTGAAGCTTTCTTT.